The T cell receptor beta chain described here comes from a study of blood T cells in healthy people across ages. The table lists this clonotype with many counts. Primers used in a second PCR of about 7 to 12 cycles were a sample-barcoded 5' primer and a J-beta primer mix. TCRdb re-called the 5' RACE reads with MiXCR, one entry per CDR3 protein. The repertoire holds about 700,000 distinct CDR3 sequences, with about 34% as singletons. This clonotype originated in a woman older than 75 in good health. The specimen sequenced was blood.

Written as DNA, the CDR3 is TGTGCCACCAGTGACAGTGGCAGGGCCTCCTACGAGCAGTACTTC. It codes for CATSDSGRASYEQYF. This chain links TRBV24-1 with TRBJ2-7, with a weak D call TRBD1 (5 bases). V was pared by 4 bases and J by 0 bases, with 12 bases between. The CDR3 runs to 15 residues. Germline V gene data show CDR1 as KGHDR and CDR2 as SFDVKD.